This T cell receptor (beta chain) was recovered during a study of T cells after yellow fever vaccination. One entry per CDR3 protein, called by TCRdb with MiXCR from the 5' RACE reads. This table has approximately 330,000 distinct CDR3 sequences, approximately 4% appearing once. This clonotype occurred many times. Germline V gene lookup returns CDR1 KGHSH and CDR2 LQKENI. After removal of 3 bases from V and 7 bases from J, the junction contained 10 bases not matched to a gene. The CDR3 covers 16 residues. This clonotype was sampled from a man aged 18 to 35 who received the YFV17D yellow fever vaccine. The specimen was PBMCs, collected 5 days after the yellow fever booster vaccination. J is TRBJ2-7 and V is TRBV18; 12 nucleotides line up with TRBD2. For the CDR3, the DNA is TGTGCCAGCTCACCGATAACTAGCGGGAGGACGGGGGAGCAGTACTTC. Amino acid sequence: CASSPITSGRTGEQYF.